The T cell receptor (beta chain) under discussion was sequenced for a study of blood T cells in healthy people across ages. Study-wide background: Capturing about one barcoded beta molecule per two T cells was achieved by template switching.

V trimming: 7 bases; J trimming: 8 bases; junction bases outside the gene matches: 7. The CDR3 is 11 amino acids. In germline, CDR1 is SQVTM, CDR2 ANQGSEA. The second PCR ran about 6 to 12 cycles with a sample-barcoded 5' primer and J-beta primers. A 12-random-nucleotide template-switch adaptor tagged each cDNA molecule. Each CDR3 protein gets one entry after TCRdb re-called the 5' RACE reads with MiXCR. The table records some 1,800,000 distinct CDR3 sequences, 39% of them present only once. As regards this clonotype: Its matching antigen is unknown.

General study findings and limits: While age rose, TCR beta diversity per million T cells dropped in a roughly linear way.

The sequencing input was blood. The chain is built from TRBV29-1 and TRBJ1-2; TRBD1 matches 7 bases. The TCR comes from a human donor in good health. The CDR3 DNA follows: TGCAGCGGCTTTAAGGGACAGGGCTACACCTTC. Translated, it gives CSGFKGQGYTF.